These 20 T cell receptor beta chains share one sample of origin, sequenced in a study of blood T cells in healthy people across ages. Using a J-beta primer mix together with a sample-barcoded 5' primer, a second PCR was run for roughly 7 to 11 cycles. From the 5' RACE reads, TCRdb called clonotypes with MiXCR, one entry per CDR3 protein. Among around 690,000 distinct CDR3 sequences, around three fifths were seen once, and the ten largest hold over 30%. Sequenced sample: blood. These receptors all stem from a man aged 55 to 70 in good health.

This clonotype was seen only a few times. The chain couples TRBV20-1 to TRBJ2-5; tentatively, D is TRBD2 (6 bases). With 4 bases removed from V and 5 bases from J, the gap between germline ends came to 11 bases. Germline V gene data show CDR1 as DFQATT and CDR2 as SNEGSKA (reference sequence). This CDR3 has 12 residues. CDR3 DNA sequence: TGCAGTGCTACGGCGGGGACGGAGACCCAGTACTTC. Translating gives CSATAGTETQYF.

Points on this clonotype: A clone one base away is much larger, so this may be a read error. The chain uses TRBV6-1 and TRBJ2-7; possible D gene TRBD1, 6 bases. The CDR3 spans 14 residues. The V gene's germline CDR1 is MNHNS and CDR2 SASEGT. In DNA, the CDR3 is TGTGCCAGCAGATCTCCAGGGGCAGCCTACGAGCGGTACTTC. This sequence encodes CASRSPGAAYERYF.

This clonotype appeared a few times. The chain combines TRBV20-1 with TRBJ2-5; 8 bases fit TRBD2. Germline trimming cut 0 bases from V and 11 bases from J; bases unmatched to any gene: 17. The CDR3 spans 16 residues. Per germline, CDR1 DFQATT and CDR2 SNEGSKA (reference sequence). The DNA for the CDR3 is TGCAGTGCTAGAGATGGCAGGACTAGCTTGTACAATGAGCAGTACTTC. Amino acids: CSARDGRTSLYNEQYF.

The table lists this clonotype with a few counts. Here the CDR3 DNA reads TGTGCCAGCAGCCAGCAGGGTGGCGCAGATACGCAGTATTTT. Its protein is CASSQQGGADTQYF. This chain connects TRBV7-2 to TRBJ2-3, with D maybe TRBD1 (5 bases). Germline lookup yields CDR1 SGHTA and CDR2 FQGNSA. The CDR3 totals 14 residues. V was clipped by 5 bases and J by 4 bases, with 13 bases between them.

This clonotype was counted many times. This could be a read error, since a much larger clone is one nucleotide away. The rearrangement joins TRBV24-1 to TRBJ2-5; D ambiguous. This CDR3 contains 16 residues. Germline-derived CDR1 and CDR2 are KGHDR and SFDVKD. The V and J ends lost 4 bases and 11 bases respectively, with 25 bases between them. In DNA, the CDR3 is TGTGCCACCAGTGACTCGGACCCCCTCCCAAACAATGAGCAGTACTTC. Its translation is CATSDSDPLPNNEQYF.

The chain couples TRBV7-6 to TRBJ1-5; D is uncertain. The germline CDR1 and CDR2 sequences are SGHVS and FNYEAQ. This CDR3 is 13 amino acids long. The V gene lost 3 bases and the J gene lost 8 bases, with 11 bases spanning the gap. DNA of the CDR3: TGTGCCAGCAGCTTTTCGTGGGGTGAGCCCCAGCATTTT. Residues: CASSFSWGEPQHF.

This rearrangement joins TRBV7-2 to TRBJ2-5, with a possible D match to TRBD1 (6 bases). This CDR3 is built from 12 residues. V lost 5 bases to trimming and J lost 4 bases, with 8 bases between them. The germline V gene has CDR1 SGHTA and CDR2 FQGNSA. This CDR3 is CASSQGPETQYF. In DNA, the CDR3 is TGTGCCAGCAGCCAGGGGCCAGAGACCCAGTACTTC. The full variable domain, completed using reference TRBV7-2 and TRBJ2-5, is GAGVSQSPSNKVTEKGKDVELRCDPISGHTALYWYRQSLGQGLEFLIYFQGNSAPDKSGLPSDRFSAERTGGSVSTLTIQRTQQEDSAVYLCASSQGPETQYFGPGTRLLVL.

The table lists this clonotype with a count of one. The V and J genes are TRBV2 and TRBJ2-7, with 7 bases that match TRBD2. The CDR3 runs to 13 residues. Germline CDR1 and CDR2: SNHLY and FYNNEI. The junction had 4 bases not matched to a gene; V was cut back by 6 bases and J by 2 bases. Here the CDR3 DNA reads TGTGCCAGCAGACCTAGCGGTCCCTACGAGCAGTACTTC. It encodes CASRPSGPYEQYF.

This clonotype was seen only a few times. This sequence joins TRBV29-1 and TRBJ2-1; tentative D call: TRBD2 (6 bases). This CDR3 is 12 amino acids long. V was pared by 7 bases and J by 3 bases, with 10 bases between. Germline assignment: CDR1 SQVTM and CDR2 ANQGSEA. This CDR3 reads CSGKTSYNEQFF. CDR3 DNA: TGCAGCGGAAAGACTAGCTACAATGAGCAGTTCTTC.

The rearrangement uses TRBV6-5 and TRBJ2-7; TRBD2 matches at 7 bases. This CDR3 is built from 14 residues. Germline-derived CDR1 and CDR2 are MNHEY and SVGAGI. Losses at the gene ends were 5 bases for V and 2 bases for J; bases not matched to a gene: 6. This chain's CDR3 is CASSRSGEPYEQYF. CDR3 bases: TGTGCCAGCAGTCGGAGCGGGGAGCCCTACGAGCAGTACTTC.

The chain joins TRBV24-1 to TRBJ2-3, with D unresolved. V lost 2 bases and J lost 4, with 9 bases in between. The germline V gene encodes CDR1 KGHDR and CDR2 SFDVKD. CDR3 length: 14 amino acids. The CDR3 region has the DNA TGTGCCACCAGTGATTCGAGCGTGGCAGATACGCAGTATTTT. It codes for CATSDSSVADTQYF.

The rearrangement links TRBV10-3 to TRBJ2-3; TRBD1 matches 9 bases. V trimming: 5 bases; J trimming: 6 bases; junction bases outside the gene matches: 9. This CDR3 region has 15 residues. Germline CDR1 and CDR2: ENHRY and SYGVKD. CDR3 nucleotide sequence: TGTGCCATCAGTCGGACAGGGGACTCAAGGGATACGCAGTATTTT. It yields the protein CAISRTGDSRDTQYF.

V and J are TRBV18 and TRBJ2-1, with 7 bases matching TRBD1. The CDR3 covers 14 residues. Unmatched junction bases numbered 3, after V lost 7 bases and J lost 0 bases. Germline-derived CDR1 and CDR2 are KGHSH and LQKENI. This chain's CDR3 is CASLDRSSYNEQFF. CDR3 coding DNA: TGTGCCAGCTTGGACAGGAGCTCCTACAATGAGCAGTTCTTC.

This clonotype occurred a few times. This sequence joins TRBV5-1 and TRBJ2-5; TRBD1 aligns across 8 bases. Germline V gene lookup returns CDR1 SGHRS and CDR2 YFSETQ. Unmatched junction bases numbered 5, after V lost 4 bases and J lost 3 bases. The CDR3 is 14 residues long. The CDR3, as DNA: TGCGCCAGCAGCGGGGACAGGACAGAAGAGACCCAGTACTTC. Translation gives CASSGDRTEETQYF.

This clonotype came up a few times. The chain couples TRBV28 to TRBJ1-2; 8 nucleotides match TRBD1. The germline V gene encodes CDR1 MDHEN and CDR2 SYDVKM. This CDR3 has 15 amino acids. V was pared by 5 bases and J by 5 bases, with 10 bases of the junction left unmatched. The CDR3 DNA follows: TGTGCCAGCAGTCTCGGGACAGGAGCCAGATATGGCTACACCTTC. Translated: CASSLGTGARYGYTF.

The chain combines TRBV7-2 with TRBJ2-7; 8 bases match TRBD2. Judging by the DNA end, TRBJ2-5 fits better; the J call may be wrong. The CDR3 loop spans 15 amino acids. CDR1 and CDR2 (germline): SGHTA, FQGNSA. In nucleotides, the CDR3 is TGTGCCAGCAACTCGATTGTCGGGGGGGAAGAGACCCAGTACTTC. Encoded protein: CASNSIVGGEETQYF.

This clonotype was seen only a few times. The chain recombines TRBV10-3 with TRBJ2-1; a possible D gene is TRBD1 (6 bases). Germline values: CDR1 ENHRY, CDR2 SYGVKD. The CDR3 consists of 15 residues. The germline V and J ends were trimmed by 0 bases and 6 bases, with 12 bases remaining between them. For the CDR3, the DNA is TGTGCCATCAGTGAGTCCAGAGGGGGATTCAATGAGCAGTTCTTC. This gives the protein CAISESRGGFNEQFF.

The chain joins TRBV2 to TRBJ1-5; D unresolved. The CDR3 has 13 residues. Looked up from germline, CDR1 is SNHLY and CDR2 is FYNNEI. Trimming removed 6 bases from V and 4 bases from J, with 10 bases in between. The CDR3 protein is CASREIINQPQHF. Here the CDR3 DNA reads TGTGCCAGCAGGGAGATCATAAATCAGCCCCAGCATTTT.

This clonotype showed up many times. A single base separates this from a much larger clone, so it may be a read error. The chain joins TRBV29-1 to TRBJ2-1, with D perhaps given as TRBD1 or TRBD2 (5 bases each). The CDR3 covers 15 residues. CDR1 is SQVTM, CDR2 ANQGSEA, per germline. Trimming shortened V by 3 bases and J by 5 bases, and 17 bases separated the two germline ends. This CDR3 is CSVDRVGPLDNEQFF. DNA of the CDR3: TGCAGCGTTGACCGCGTGGGACCCCTTGACAATGAGCAGTTCTTC.

The chain has TRBV7-2 and TRBJ1-1; 9 bases are a match to TRBD1. This CDR3 is built from 15 residues. Germline V gene data show CDR1 as SGHTA and CDR2 as FQGNSA. V trimming: 5 bases; J trimming: 6 bases; junction bases outside the gene matches: 10. In DNA, the CDR3 is TGTGCCAGCAGCCGGAAGGGACAGGGAGTCGCTGAAGCTTTCTTT. Translating gives CASSRKGQGVAEAFF.